Listed here are 9 T cell receptor beta chains from one sample, sequenced in a study of OX40 agonist ivuxolimab in advanced cancers. The protocol was immunoSEQ multiplex PCR, while the TCRdb copy is restricted to in-frame clones and leaves out a portion. The table shows around 56,000 clones, with approximately 80% occurring only once. Sequencing was performed on CD4+ or CD8+ T cells sorted from blood, taken in a trial of the OX40 agonist ivuxolimab. The receptors here all came from an adult with an advanced solid tumor such as melanoma, head and neck, liver or kidney cancer.

The chain uses TRBV5-4 and TRBJ1-4, with D unresolved. CDR3 size: 15 residues. V was cut by 2 bases and J by 4 bases, with 12 bases left in between. Germline CDR1 and CDR2: SGHNT and YYREEE (reference sequence). The CDR3 region is CASSLKQPYNEKLFF. The CDR3 DNA reads TGTGCCAGCAGCTTAAAACAGCCATATAATGAAAAACTGTTTTTT. The entire variable domain, with the rest obtained from reference TRBV5-4 and TRBJ1-4, is as follows: ETGVTQSPTHLIKTRGQQVTLRCSSQSGHNTVSWYQQALGQGPQFIFQYYREEENGRGNFPPRFSGLQFPNYSSELNVNALELDDSALYLCASSLKQPYNEKLFFGSGTQLSVL.

J is TRBJ2-7 and V is TRBV18; D unresolved. V was pared by 3 bases and J by 5 bases, with 11 bases between. The CDR3 length is 13 residues. Germline V CDR1 and CDR2: KGHSH, LQKENI. The CDR3 bases are TGTGCCAGCTCACCTCGAAAAGCGAACGAGCAGTACTTC. Its translation is CASSPRKANEQYF.

A single count supports this clone. The V call is TRBV15, the J call TRBJ2-7; D perhaps matches TRBD1 (6 bases). Germline V gives CDR1 LNHNV, CDR2 YYDKDF (reference sequence). V was pared by 3 bases and J by 0 bases, with 9 bases between. The CDR3 loop spans 14 amino acids. The CDR3 is CATSRTGSSYEQYF. CDR3 DNA sequence: TGTGCCACCAGCAGGACAGGTTCCTCCTACGAGCAGTACTTC.

This clone was detected only a few times. The J gene is TRBJ2-1, the V gene TRBV7-3, with D perhaps TRBD2 (6 bases). V was trimmed by 1 base and J by 4 bases, leaving 11 bases between them. Germline lookup yields CDR1 SGHTA and CDR2 FQGTGA. The CDR3 has 15 amino acids. The CDR3 is CASSLMSGVYNEQFF. The DNA of the CDR3 is TGTGCCAGCAGCTTAATGTCGGGAGTATACAATGAGCAGTTCTTC.

This clone has just a few counts. The chain couples TRBV4-1 to TRBJ1-6; no clear D gene. Trimming left V 0 bases short and J 16 bases short, with 10 bases between. Germline V gene lookup returns CDR1 MGHRA and CDR2 YSYEKL. The CDR3 has 12 residues. The CDR3 region is CASSQEGLRLHF. CDR3 bases: TGCGCCAGCAGCCAAGAAGGACTCCGGCTCCACTTT.

This clone was found once. The chain has TRBV28 and TRBJ2-4; maybe TRBD1 (6 bases). The germline V gene encodes CDR1 MDHEN and CDR2 SYDVKM. Trimming stripped 6 bases from V and 6 bases from J, with 18 bases between. CDR3 length: 15 residues. The CDR3 DNA reads TGTGCCAGCAGGACACCGGGACAATCGGGAAACATTCAGTACTTC. Encoded protein: CASRTPGQSGNIQYF.

The V gene is TRBV6-6, the J gene TRBJ2-5; TRBD2 might be the D (6 bases). Deletions cut 5 bases from V and 4 bases from J, with 17 bases between. There are 15 residues in the CDR3. Germline loops: CDR1 MNHNY, CDR2 SVGAGI (reference sequence). CDR3 amino acids: CASSPSRLVPETQYF. The CDR3, as DNA: TGTGCCAGCAGTCCCAGCCGACTAGTGCCAGAGACCCAGTACTTC.

The CDR3 sequence is CAWSPGGGQPQHF. CDR3 coding DNA: TGTGCCTGGAGTCCCGGCGGTGGACAGCCCCAGCATTTT. This chain uses TRBV30 with TRBJ1-5; D gene uncertain. Germline CDR1 reads GTSNPN; CDR2 reads SVGIG (reference sequence). V gave up 2 bases and J gave up 7 bases, with 12 bases separating them. There are 13 residues in the CDR3.

This clone was seen a handful of times. The genes are TRBV7-2 and TRBJ2-7; no definite D call. The CDR3 consists of 11 residues. Germline-derived CDR1 and CDR2 are SGHTA and FQGNSA. V was pared by 3 bases and J by 5 bases, with 5 bases between. The CDR3 region has the DNA TGTGCCAGCAGCTTGGGGAACGAGCAGTACTTC. Residues: CASSLGNEQYF. Supplemented by reference TRBV7-2 and TRBJ2-7, the full variable domain reads GAGVSQSPSNKVTEKGKDVELRCDPISGHTALYWYRQSLGQGLEFLIYFQGNSAPDKSGLPSDRFSAERTGGSVSTLTIQRTQQEDSAVYLCASSLGNEQYFGPGTRLTVT.